A selection of T cell receptor beta chains follows, all from one sample in a study of OX40 agonist ivuxolimab in advanced cancers. Method: immunoSEQ multiplex PCR; TCRdb's copy keeps in-frame clones and lacks some. The sample has roughly 100,000 clones, 90% seen once. Sequencing was performed on CD4+ or CD8+ T cells sorted from blood, taken in a trial of the OX40 agonist ivuxolimab. Receptor source: an adult with an advanced solid tumor such as melanoma, head and neck, liver or kidney cancer. Both conserved end residues are part of each CDR3. A D gene is named only where the DNA matches it firmly. A row's size may be missing; if present it is once, few, many or a size class.

>TRBV5-1|NA|NA|15|TRBJ2-1
CASSLTGAPYNEQFF
TGCGCCAGCAGCTTAACGGGAGCCCCCTACAATGAGCAGTTCTTC
>TRBV18|NA|NA|14|TRBJ2-5
CASSPGPREETQYF
TGTGCCAGCTCACCAGGACCCAGAGAAGAGACCCAGTACTTC
>TRBV9|NA|NA|13|TRBJ2-7
CASSARLGVEQYF
TGTGCCAGCAGCGCACGACTAGGTGTGGAGCAGTACTTC
>TRBV7-9|NA|NA|14|TRBJ2-3
CASTVARDTDTQYF
TGTGCCAGCACCGTCGCCCGGGACACAGATACGCAGTATTTT
>TRBV5-1|TRBD2|NA|17|TRBJ2-3
CASSRRLAGDSTDTQYF
TGCGCCAGCAGCAGACGACTAGCGGGAGATAGCACAGATACGCAGTATTTT
>TRBV28|TRBD1|NA|17|TRBJ1-1
CASSFSGQSFINTEAFF
TGTGCCAGCAGTTTCTCGGGACAGTCGTTCATCAACACTGAAGCTTTCTTT
>TRBV25-1|TRBD2|NA|14|TRBJ2-5
CASSELGGQETQYF
TGTGCCAGCAGTGAATTGGGGGGGCAAGAGACCCAGTACTTC
>TRBV28|TRBD1|NA|17|TRBJ1-1
CASSLFPGGAVGTEAFF
TGTGCCAGCAGTTTATTCCCAGGGGGCGCAGTGGGAACTGAAGCTTTCTTT
>TRBV7-2|TRBD1|NA|15|TRBJ2-1
CASSPDRGIFNEQFF
TGTGCCAGCAGCCCTGACAGGGGCATCTTCAATGAGCAGTTCTTC
>TRBV30|NA|NA|15|TRBJ2-1
CAWSGSGTEYNEQFF
TGTGCCTGGAGTGGGTCGGGGACTGAATACAATGAGCAGTTCTTC
>TRBV6-4|NA|NA|15|TRBJ2-3
CASRASRYSADTQYF
TGTGCCAGCAGAGCCTCTAGATATTCGGCTGATACGCAGTATTTT
>TRBV5-6|NA|NA|15|TRBJ2-7
CASSLEPGPAYEQYF
TGTGCCAGCAGCTTGGAGCCAGGGCCTGCCTACGAGCAGTACTTC
>TRBV19|NA|once|14|TRBJ2-1
CASSIAQNKDEQFF
TGTGCCAGTAGTATAGCCCAAAATAAGGATGAGCAGTTCTTC
>TRBV23-1|TRBD1|NA|16|TRBJ2-7
CASSQSRDRVTYEQYF
TGCGCCAGCAGTCAATCGCGGGACAGGGTAACCTACGAGCAGTACTTC
>TRBV10-3|TRBD1|NA|14|TRBJ2-5
CAIRGDRGQETQYF
TGTGCCATCCGAGGGGACAGGGGCCAAGAGACCCAGTACTTC
>TRBV6-1|NA|NA|12|TRBJ1-1
CASRLVRTEAFF
TGTGCCAGCAGGTTGGTGCGCACTGAAGCTTTCTTT
>TRBV6-5|NA|NA|13|TRBJ1-3
CASSPGPGNTIYF
TGTGCCAGCAGCCCCGGACCTGGAAACACCATATATTTT
>TRBV30|NA|few|13|TRBJ1-5
CAWRQGYNQPQHF
TGTGCCTGGAGACAGGGTTATAATCAGCCCCAGCATTTT
>TRBV23-1|TRBD2|NA|17|TRBJ2-5
CASSHTGLAGGQETQYF
TGCGCCAGCAGTCACACTGGACTAGCGGGAGGGCAAGAGACCCAGTACTTC
>TRBV18|TRBD1|few|18|TRBJ1-2
CASRPSGTAVLRLYGYTF
TGTGCCAGCCGCCCATCCGGGACAGCCGTCTTAAGACTTTATGGCTACACCTTC